These T cell receptor beta chains were read from a single sample in a study of blood T cell repertoires in COVID-19. Libraries were prepared by immunoSEQ multiplex PCR; TCRdb keeps only in-frame clonotypes and omits some of them. The sample lists roughly 700,000 clones, about 90% seen once, with over 0.2% in the top ten. The sequencing input was peripheral blood. Source of these receptors: a young woman with acute or convalescent COVID-19. The CDR3 runs from the conserved cysteine through the conserved F or W. A D gene is named only where the DNA matches it firmly. Clone size is not always given. Where it is, it says once, few, many or a class for expanded clones.

14	TRBJ1-2	.	TRBV19	.	CASSRTVKTYGYTF
15	TRBJ2-3	TRBD2	TRBV6-4	.	CASSDASGGADTQYF
13	TRBJ1-2	.	TRBV21-1	.	CASSKGRGDGYTF
16	TRBJ2-4	.	TRBV7-5	once	CARTRRDNIAKNIQYF
17	TRBJ2-1	TRBD1	TRBV5-1	.	CASSLNPTGSSYNEQFF
15	TRBJ1-6	.	TRBV6-5	.	CASSYSGGKNSPLHF
17	TRBJ2-5	.	TRBV11-2	.	CASSLDQAAGARGAQYF
15	TRBJ1-4	.	TRBV4-1	.	CASSQEGQSGEKLFF
17	TRBJ1-4	.	TRBV4-2	.	CASSQEGFGGGKEKLFF
15	TRBJ1-2	.	TRBV10-3	.	CAISEPDTDLGGYTF
15	TRBJ1-3	.	TRBV24-1	.	CATSDGASGGNTIYF
13	TRBJ1-2	.	TRBV25-1	.	CASSESGFYGYTF
19	TRBJ1-5	TRBD1	TRBV3-1/TRBV3-2	few	CASSQDSYGTVKGNQPQHF
13	TRBJ1-6	.	TRBV11-2	.	CASSLISNSPLHF
14	TRBJ2-7	.	TRBV14	.	CASSPQRQASEQYF
17	TRBJ1-5	.	TRBV7-2	once	CASSFDTTGLEYQPQHF
16	TRBJ1-2	.	TRBV5-1	.	CASSPRGGSTNYGYTF
19	TRBJ2-5	.	TRBV10-3	.	CAISEHPPKYRAERETQYF
18	TRBJ2-1	TRBD2	TRBV9	.	CASSLPLSGGPSYNEQFF
16	TRBJ2-7	TRBD1	TRBV24-1	.	CATSDPTGAAIYEQYF
14	TRBJ1-2	.	TRBV30	.	CGLRGPLPSSGYTF
15	TRBJ1-2	.	TRBV30	.	CAWSPGGGGVYGYTF
13	TRBJ1-2	.	TRBV28	.	CASSLQGRGGYTF
15	TRBJ1-3	.	TRBV9	.	CASSVGIGSGNTIYF
13	TRBJ1-2	.	TRBV27	few	CASSVAGADGYTF
9	TRBJ2-1	.	TRBV29-1	.	CSEGREQFF
17	TRBJ2-7	.	TRBV4-1	.	CASSQDMARGTFYEQYF